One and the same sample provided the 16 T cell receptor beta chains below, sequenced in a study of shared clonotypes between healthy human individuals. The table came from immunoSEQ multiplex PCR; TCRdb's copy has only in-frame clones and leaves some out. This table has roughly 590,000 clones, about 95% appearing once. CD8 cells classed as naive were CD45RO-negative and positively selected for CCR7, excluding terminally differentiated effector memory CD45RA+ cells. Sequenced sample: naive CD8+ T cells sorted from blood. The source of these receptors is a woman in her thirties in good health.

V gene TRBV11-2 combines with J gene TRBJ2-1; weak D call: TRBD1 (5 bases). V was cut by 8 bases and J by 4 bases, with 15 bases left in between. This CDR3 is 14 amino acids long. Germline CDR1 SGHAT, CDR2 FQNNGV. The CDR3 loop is CASRVGSGYNEQFF. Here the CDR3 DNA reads TGTGCCAGCCGGGTGGGATCAGGGTACAATGAGCAGTTCTTC. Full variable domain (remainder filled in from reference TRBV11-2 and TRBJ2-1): EAGVAQSPRYKIIEKRQSVAFWCNPISGHATLYWYQQILGQGPKLLIQFQNNGVVDDSQLPKDRFSAERLKGVDSTLKIQPAKLEDSAVYLCASRVGSGYNEQFFGPGTRLTVL.

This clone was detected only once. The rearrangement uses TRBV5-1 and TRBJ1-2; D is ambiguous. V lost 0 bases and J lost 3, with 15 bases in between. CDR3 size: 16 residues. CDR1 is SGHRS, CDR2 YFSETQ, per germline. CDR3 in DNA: TGCGCCAGCAGCTTGGCCAGAAGGGAAGGTCACTATGGCTACACCTTC. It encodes CASSLARREGHYGYTF.

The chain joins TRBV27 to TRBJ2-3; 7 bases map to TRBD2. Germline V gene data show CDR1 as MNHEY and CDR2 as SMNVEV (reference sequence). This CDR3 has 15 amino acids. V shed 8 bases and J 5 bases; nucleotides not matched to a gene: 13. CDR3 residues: CASGRRGRAVDTQYF. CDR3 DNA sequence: TGTGCCAGCGGACGCCGTGGGAGGGCGGTAGATACGCAGTATTTT.

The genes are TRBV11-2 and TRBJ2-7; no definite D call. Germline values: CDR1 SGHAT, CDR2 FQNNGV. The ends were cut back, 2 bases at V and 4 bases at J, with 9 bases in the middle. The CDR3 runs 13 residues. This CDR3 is CASSLQRDYEQYF. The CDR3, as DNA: TGTGCCAGCAGCTTACAAAGGGATTACGAGCAGTACTTC. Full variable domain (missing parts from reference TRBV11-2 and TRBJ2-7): EAGVAQSPRYKIIEKRQSVAFWCNPISGHATLYWYQQILGQGPKLLIQFQNNGVVDDSQLPKDRFSAERLKGVDSTLKIQPAKLEDSAVYLCASSLQRDYEQYFGPGTRLTVT.

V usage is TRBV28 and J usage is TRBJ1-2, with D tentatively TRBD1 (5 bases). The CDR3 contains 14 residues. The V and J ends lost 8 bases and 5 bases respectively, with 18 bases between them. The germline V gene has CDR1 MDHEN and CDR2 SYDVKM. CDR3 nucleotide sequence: TGTGCCAGCCGATTCAGGGTTTCGGGGTATGGCTACACCTTC. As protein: CASRFRVSGYGYTF.

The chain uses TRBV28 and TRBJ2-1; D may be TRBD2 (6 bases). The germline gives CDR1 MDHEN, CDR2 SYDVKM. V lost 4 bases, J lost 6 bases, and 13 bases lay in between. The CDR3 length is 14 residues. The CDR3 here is CASSYAGPINEQFF. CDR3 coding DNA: TGTGCCAGCAGTTACGCGGGACCGATCAATGAGCAGTTCTTC.

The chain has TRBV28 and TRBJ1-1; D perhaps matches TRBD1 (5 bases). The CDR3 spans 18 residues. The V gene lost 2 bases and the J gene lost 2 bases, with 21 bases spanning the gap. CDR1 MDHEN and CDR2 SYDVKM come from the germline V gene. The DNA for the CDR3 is TGTGCCAGCAGTTTAGGTGTCCTTTTGGGGGAGTCCAACACTGAAGCTTTCTTT. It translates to CASSLGVLLGESNTEAFF.

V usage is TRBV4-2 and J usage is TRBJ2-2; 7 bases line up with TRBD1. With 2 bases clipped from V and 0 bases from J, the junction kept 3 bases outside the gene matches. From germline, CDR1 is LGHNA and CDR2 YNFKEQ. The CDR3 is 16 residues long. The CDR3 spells CASSQKTGPNTGELFF. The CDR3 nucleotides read TGTGCCAGCAGCCAAAAGACAGGGCCGAACACCGGGGAGCTGTTTTTT.

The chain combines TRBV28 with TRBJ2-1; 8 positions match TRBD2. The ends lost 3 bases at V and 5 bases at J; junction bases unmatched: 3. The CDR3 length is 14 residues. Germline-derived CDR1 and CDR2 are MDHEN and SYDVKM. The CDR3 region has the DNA TGTGCCAGCAGTTTTGGGACTAGAAACAATGAGCAGTTCTTC. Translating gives CASSFGTRNNEQFF.

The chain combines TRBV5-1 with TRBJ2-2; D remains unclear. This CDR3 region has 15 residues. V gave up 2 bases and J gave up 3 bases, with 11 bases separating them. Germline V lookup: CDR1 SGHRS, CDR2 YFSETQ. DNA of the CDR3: TGCGCCAGCAGCTTCCCGCCCCTAGACACCGGGGAGCTGTTTTTT. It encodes CASSFPPLDTGELFF.

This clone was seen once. CDR3 sequence: CASSLQAGGPGYEQYF. The CDR3, as DNA: TGTGCCAGCAGTCTCCAAGCGGGAGGGCCGGGGTACGAGCAGTACTTC. This sequence joins TRBV28 and TRBJ2-5, with 10 bases that match TRBD2. The last part of the DNA fits TRBJ2-7 better; the J call may be wrong. The V gene's germline CDR1 is MDHEN and CDR2 SYDVKM. The CDR3 contains 16 residues.

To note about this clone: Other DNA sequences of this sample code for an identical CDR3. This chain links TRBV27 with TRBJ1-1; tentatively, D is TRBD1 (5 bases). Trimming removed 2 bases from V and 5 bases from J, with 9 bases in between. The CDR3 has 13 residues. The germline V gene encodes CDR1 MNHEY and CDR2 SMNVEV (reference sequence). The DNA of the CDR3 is TGTGCCAGCAGTTTAGGCCGGGGGACTGAAGCTTTCTTT. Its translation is CASSLGRGTEAFF.

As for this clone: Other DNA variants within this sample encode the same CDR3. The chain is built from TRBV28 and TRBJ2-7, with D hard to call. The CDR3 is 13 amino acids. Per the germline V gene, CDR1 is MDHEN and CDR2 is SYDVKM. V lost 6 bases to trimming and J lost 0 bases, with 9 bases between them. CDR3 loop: CASSLGPSYEQYF. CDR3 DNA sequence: TGTGCCAGCAGCCTGGGTCCCTCCTACGAGCAGTACTTC.

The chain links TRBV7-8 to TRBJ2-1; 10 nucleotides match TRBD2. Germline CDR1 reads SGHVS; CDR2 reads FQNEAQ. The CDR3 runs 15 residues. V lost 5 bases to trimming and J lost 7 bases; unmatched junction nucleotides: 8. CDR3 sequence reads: CASSHSGRALNEQFF. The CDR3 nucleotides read TGTGCCAGCAGCCACAGCGGGAGGGCCTTAAATGAGCAGTTCTTC.

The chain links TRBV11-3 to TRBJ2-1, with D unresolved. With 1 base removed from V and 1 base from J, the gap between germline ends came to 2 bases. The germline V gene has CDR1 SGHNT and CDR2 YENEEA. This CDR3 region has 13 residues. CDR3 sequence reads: CASSLGSYNEQFF. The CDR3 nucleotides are TGTGCCAGCAGCTTAGGATCCTACAATGAGCAGTTCTTC.

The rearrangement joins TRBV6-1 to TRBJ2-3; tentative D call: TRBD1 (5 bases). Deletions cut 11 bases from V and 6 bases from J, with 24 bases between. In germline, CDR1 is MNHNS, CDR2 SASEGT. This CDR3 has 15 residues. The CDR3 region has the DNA TGTGCCGGAGCCCTAGGGGCAGGGCGTAGCGATACGCAGTATTTT. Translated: CAGALGAGRSDTQYF.